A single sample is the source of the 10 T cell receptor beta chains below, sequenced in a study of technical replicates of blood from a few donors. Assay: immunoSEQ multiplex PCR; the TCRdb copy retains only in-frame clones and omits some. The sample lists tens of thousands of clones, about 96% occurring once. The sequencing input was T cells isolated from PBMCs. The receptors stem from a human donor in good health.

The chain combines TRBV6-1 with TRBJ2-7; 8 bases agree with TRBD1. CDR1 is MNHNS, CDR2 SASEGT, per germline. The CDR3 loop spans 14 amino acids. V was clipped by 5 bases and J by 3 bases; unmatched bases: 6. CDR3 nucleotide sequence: TGTGCCAGCAGTTGGACAGGGATAAACTACGAGCAGTACTTC. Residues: CASSWTGINYEQYF.

CDR3 sequence reads: CAWSGGQGNQPQHF. CDR3 coding DNA: TGTGCCTGGAGTGGAGGACAGGGCAATCAGCCCCAGCATTTT. The rearrangement joins TRBV30 to TRBJ1-5; 7 bases line up with TRBD1. CDR1 and CDR2 (germline): GTSNPN, SVGIG (reference sequence). V dropped 1 base and J dropped 2; count of bases not matched to a gene: 2. This CDR3 region has 14 residues.

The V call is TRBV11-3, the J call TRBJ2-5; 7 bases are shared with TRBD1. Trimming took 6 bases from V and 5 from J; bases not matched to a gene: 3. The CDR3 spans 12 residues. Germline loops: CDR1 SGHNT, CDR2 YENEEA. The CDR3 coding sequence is TGTGCCAGCAGTAGGGGGCGGGAGACCCAGTACTTC. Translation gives CASSRGRETQYF.

The CDR3 here is CASSWGGKDTEAFF. CDR3 nucleotide sequence: TGTGCCAGCAGCTGGGGGGGAAAGGACACTGAAGCTTTCTTT. The chain combines TRBV6-5 with TRBJ1-1; TRBD1 might be the D (5 bases). Trimming pared 6 bases from V and 3 bases from J, leaving 14 bases between. Germline lookup yields CDR1 MNHEY and CDR2 SVGAGI. CDR3 size: 14 residues.

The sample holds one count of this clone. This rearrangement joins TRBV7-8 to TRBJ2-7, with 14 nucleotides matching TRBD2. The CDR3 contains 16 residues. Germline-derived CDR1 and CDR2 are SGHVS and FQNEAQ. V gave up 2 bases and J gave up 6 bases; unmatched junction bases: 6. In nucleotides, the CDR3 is TGTGCCAGCAGCTTAACTACCGGGACTAGCGGGAGCGAGCAGTACTTC. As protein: CASSLTTGTSGSEQYF.

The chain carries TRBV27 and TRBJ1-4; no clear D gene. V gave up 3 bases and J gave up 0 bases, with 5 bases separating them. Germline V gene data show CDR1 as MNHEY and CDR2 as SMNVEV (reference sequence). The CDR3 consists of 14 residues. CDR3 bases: TGTGCCAGCAGTTTGGCGGCAACTAATGAAAAACTGTTTTTT. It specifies CASSLAATNEKLFF.

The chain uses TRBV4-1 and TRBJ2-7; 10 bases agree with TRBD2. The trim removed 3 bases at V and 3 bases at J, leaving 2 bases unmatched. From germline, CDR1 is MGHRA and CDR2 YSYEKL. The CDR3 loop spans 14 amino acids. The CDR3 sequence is CASSHRTSGYEQYF. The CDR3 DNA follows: TGCGCCAGCAGCCACCGGACTAGCGGCTACGAGCAGTACTTC.

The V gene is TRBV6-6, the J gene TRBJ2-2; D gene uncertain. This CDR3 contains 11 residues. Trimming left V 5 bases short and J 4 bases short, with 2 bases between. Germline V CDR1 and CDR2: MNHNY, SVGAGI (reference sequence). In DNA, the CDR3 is TGTGCCAGCAGTCTCACCGGGGAGCTGTTTTTT. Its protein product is CASSLTGELFF.

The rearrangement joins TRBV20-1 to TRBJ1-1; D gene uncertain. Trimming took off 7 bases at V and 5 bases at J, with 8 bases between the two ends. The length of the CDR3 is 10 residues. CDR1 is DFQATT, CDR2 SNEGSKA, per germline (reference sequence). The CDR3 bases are TGCAGTGTTCAGCGGACTGAAGCTTTCTTT. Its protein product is CSVQRTEAFF.

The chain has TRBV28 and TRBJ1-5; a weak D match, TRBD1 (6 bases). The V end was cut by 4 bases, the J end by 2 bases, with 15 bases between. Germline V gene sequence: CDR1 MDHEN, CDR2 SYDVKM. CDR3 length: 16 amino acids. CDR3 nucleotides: TGTGCCAGCAGTTCATTACAGGGATGGGGCAATCAGCCCCAGCATTTT. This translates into CASSSLQGWGNQPQHF.